This T cell receptor beta chain was profiled in a study of cytomegalovirus exposure and HLA in healthy donors. Study-wide background: Early release data held 80 million to 100 million unique TCRs from HLA-typed donors.

A multiplex PCR was run with 60 Vbeta primers and 13 Jbeta primers. Assay used: immunoSEQ multiplex PCR; TCRdb lists only in-frame clones, some missing. The data contain 100,000 or so clones, 76% of them singletons. The CDR3 length is 15 residues. Per the germline V gene, CDR1 is LNHNV and CDR2 is YYDKDF (reference sequence). Unrecorded immune exposure was likely among donors, who were nominally healthy when sampled. Remarks on this clone: Germline and junction disagree at one end, which may indicate a read error.

This sequence was found in a man aged 40-49 years in good health and CMV-seropositive. The rearrangement links TRBV15 to TRBJ2-5, with TRBD1 identical over 7 bases. Sequencing used PBMCs. Here the CDR3 reads CAASSDRELQETQYF. CDR3 bases: TGTGCCGCCAGCAGCGACAGGGAACTACAAGAGACCCAGTACTTC.